This T cell receptor (beta chain) was recorded in a study of blood T cell repertoires in COVID-19. Repertoires were generated with immunoSEQ multiplex PCR, while TCRdb's copy carries only in-frame clones and drops some. The profile shows 400,000 to 550,000 clones, approximately 90% of them singletons. CDR3 length equals 16 residues. V was cut by 1 base and J by 5 bases, with 14 bases left in between. Germline CDR1 LGHDT, CDR2 YNNKEL (reference sequence). The chain carries TRBV3-1 (or the pseudogene TRBV3-2) and TRBJ1-4; D perhaps matches TRBD1 (6 bases). The clonotype was recovered from a woman aged 25 to 39 with acute or convalescent COVID-19. The sequencing input was peripheral blood. The CDR3 is CASSQGTDSVNEKLFF. DNA for the CDR3: TGTGCCAGCAGCCAAGGGACGGACAGTGTAAATGAAAAACTGTTTTTT.